This is a list of T cell receptor beta chains from one sample in a study of blood T cell repertoires in COVID-19. Only in-frame clones appear in the TCRdb table, and some are missing; sequencing was by immunoSEQ multiplex PCR. The repertoire consists of 120,000 to 150,000 clones, with approximately 80% occurring once and the leading ten covering roughly 4.3%. What was sequenced was PBMCs or T cells enriched from blood (not recorded which). These receptors were obtained from a man in his fifties or sixties in a cohort exposed to, infected with or recovered from COVID-19 (not recorded which). Both conserved end residues are part of each CDR3. The D gene is left open where the match is weak. Clone size is stated in some rows and not others, as once, few, many or a class when expanded.

>TRBV20-1|TRBJ2-5|11|NA|NA
TGCAGTGCCCCGGACAGAGAGACCCAGTACTTC
CSAPDRETQYF
>TRBV5-1|TRBJ2-3|16|few|TRBD2
TGCGCCAGCAGCAGCGCTAGCGGGGGGCGGGGAGATACGCAGTATTTT
CASSSASGGRGDTQYF
>TRBV5-4|TRBJ2-1|13|NA|NA
TGTGCCAGCAGCCCCCGGGAGTTCAATGAGCAGTTCTTC
CASSPREFNEQFF
>TRBV5-4|TRBJ2-1|15|NA|NA
TGTGCCAGCAGCTTGAAGGGGGGGGGCGAGGATGAGCAGTTCTTC
CASSLKGGGEDEQFF
>TRBV5-1|TRBJ2-7|13|few|NA
TGCGCCAGCAGCTTGAGACAGTCCTACGAGCAGTACTTC
CASSLRQSYEQYF
>TRBV27|TRBJ1-1|14|NA|NA
TGTGCCAGCAGTCCTCACGCGACTAACACTGAAGCTTTCTTT
CASSPHATNTEAFF
>TRBV9|TRBJ1-3|17|NA|NA
TGTGCCAGCAGCCCCTTGGGGGGTTTGGATCCTGGAAACACCATATATTTT
CASSPLGGLDPGNTIYF
>TRBV5-4|TRBJ2-3|14|NA|NA
TGTGCCAGCAGCTACCAGAGCGCCACAGATACGCAGTATTTT
CASSYQSATDTQYF
>TRBV3-1/TRBV3-2|TRBJ2-1|16|NA|TRBD2
TGTGCCAGCAGCCCCCTACCTAGCGGGAGTTTTAATGAGCAGTTCTTC
CASSPLPSGSFNEQFF
>TRBV6-6|TRBJ1-6|17|NA|NA
TGTGCCAGCAGCCGAACGACTCCTAAGGTCGGTAATTCACCCCTCCACTTT
CASSRTTPKVGNSPLHF
>TRBV9|TRBJ2-7|15|NA|TRBD2
TGTGCCAGCAGCGTAGGCAGCGGGACCTCCTACGAGCAGTACTTC
CASSVGSGTSYEQYF
>TRBV2|TRBJ2-7|15|NA|TRBD2
TGTGCCAGCAACCTCCTCGGGACTAGCGGAGGCGAGCAGTACTTC
CASNLLGTSGGEQYF
>TRBV9|TRBJ2-7|14|NA|TRBD1
TGTGCCAGCAGCGTAGGAGGGACAGCCTACGAGCAGTACTTC
CASSVGGTAYEQYF
>TRBV18|TRBJ2-1|15|NA|TRBD2
TGTGCCAGCTCACCCGGGACTAGCGGGTACAATGAGCAGTTCTTC
CASSPGTSGYNEQFF
>TRBV9|TRBJ2-5|17|NA|TRBD2
TGTGCCAGCAGCGTAGGCCCTAGCGGGAGGGGACAAGAGACCCAGTACTTC
CASSVGPSGRGQETQYF
>TRBV7-7|TRBJ2-5|17|NA|TRBD2
TGTGCCAGCAGCTTAGTAGTAGCGGGGGGTCCTGGGGAGACCCAGTACTTC
CASSLVVAGGPGETQYF
>TRBV6-4|TRBJ1-6|13|few|NA
TGTGCCAGCAGAGCACAGGGTAATTCACCCCTCCACTTT
CASRAQGNSPLHF
>TRBV30|TRBJ1-5|15|NA|NA
TGTGGACAGCGCATCGACTTTTATAGCAATCAGCCCCAGCATTTT
CGQRIDFYSNQPQHF
>TRBV5-1|TRBJ1-1|16|NA|NA
TGCGCCAGCAGCTTGGAACAGCTTCAAACGAACACTGAAGCTTTCTTT
CASSLEQLQTNTEAFF
>TRBV6-2/TRBV6-3|TRBJ1-5|19|NA|NA
TGTGCCAGCAGTTACTCGATTTGGCGCCGGAGCAATAGCAATCAGCCCCAGCATTTT
CASSYSIWRRSNSNQPQHF
>TRBV11-2|TRBJ2-1|16|NA|NA
TGTGCCAGCAACGGTCCTCTAGCTCTACTCTACAATGAGCAGTTCTTC
CASNGPLALLYNEQFF
>TRBV12-3/TRBV12-4|TRBJ2-5|13|NA|TRBD2
TGTGCCAGTGGGACTAGCGGGAGGGTGACCCAGTACTTC
CASGTSGRVTQYF
>TRBV6-5|TRBJ1-2|12|NA|TRBD1
TGTGCCAGCACCGACAGGGTATCTCCCTACACCTTC
CASTDRVSPYTF
>TRBV7-9|TRBJ2-4|15|NA|TRBD2
TGTGCCAGCAGCCACAGGCTAGCGGCTAAAAACATTCAGTACTTC
CASSHRLAAKNIQYF
>TRBV10-3|TRBJ2-5|12|NA|NA
TGTGCCATCAGTGAGTCGCGGGAGACCCAGTACTTC
CAISESRETQYF
>TRBV19|TRBJ1-1|14|NA|NA
TGTGCCAGTAGTCAGGACACCATGAACACTGAAGCTTTCTTT
CASSQDTMNTEAFF
>TRBV19|TRBJ2-1|16|NA|NA
TGTGCCAGTACCTTTTATGGGGGGAAGCCTTACAATGAGCAGTTCTTC
CASTFYGGKPYNEQFF
>TRBV9|TRBJ2-3|14|NA|TRBD2
TGTGCCAGCAGCGTAGGCACTAGCGAGACTACGCAGTATTTT
CASSVGTSETTQYF
>TRBV7-3|TRBJ2-1|14|NA|NA
TGTGCCAGCAGCTTAGGCCAGGGTGAGGTTGAGCAGTTCTTC
CASSLGQGEVEQFF
>TRBV5-6|TRBJ1-6|13|NA|NA
TGTGCCAGCAGCGGGGACAAGGGTTCACCCCTCCACTTT
CASSGDKGSPLHF
>TRBV14|TRBJ2-1|15|NA|TRBD1
TGTGCCAGCAGCCAATACGGGACAGGCAGGGGTGAGCAGTTCTTC
CASSQYGTGRGEQFF
>TRBV6-5|TRBJ1-2|13|NA|TRBD1
TGTGCCAGCAGTACGGGACAGGGCTATGGCTACACCTTC
CASSTGQGYGYTF
>TRBV4-3|TRBJ1-1|14|many|TRBD1
TGCGCCAGCAGCCTCCAGGGGGCTGGCACTGAAGCTTTCTTT
CASSLQGAGTEAFF
>TRBV7-9|TRBJ2-3|15|NA|TRBD2
TGTGCCAGCGGGCGTAAGGCGGGAGTGGAAGATACGCAGTATTTT
CASGRKAGVEDTQYF
>TRBV5-1|TRBJ1-2|16|NA|TRBD1
TGCGCCAGCAGCTTGGGAGGACAGGGAGTTTTTGGTGGCTACACCTTC
CASSLGGQGVFGGYTF
>TRBV3-1/TRBV3-2|TRBJ2-7|15|NA|TRBD2
TGTGCCAGCAGCCAGGGAGGGACTAGTCCCTACGAGCAGTACTTC
CASSQGGTSPYEQYF
>TRBV5-1|TRBJ2-1|14|NA|NA
TGCGCCAGCAGCTTGGGCGGGATAAGGAATGAGCAGTTCTTC
CASSLGGIRNEQFF
>TRBV7-9|TRBJ2-7|13|NA|NA
TGTGCCAGCAGCGAGACAGTCCTCTACGAGCAGTACTTC
CASSETVLYEQYF
>TRBV20-1|TRBJ1-1|13|NA|NA
TGCAGTGCTAGTTGGCGGGCCGGCACTGAAGCTTTCTTT
CSASWRAGTEAFF
>TRBV5-1|TRBJ2-5|14|NA|NA
TGCGCCAGCAGCTTGTCTGGCGGGGAGGAGACCCAGTACTTC
CASSLSGGEETQYF
>TRBV30|TRBJ1-4|13|once|NA
TGTGCCTGGAGTTCGGGAAAGAATGAAAAACTGTTTTTT
CAWSSGKNEKLFF
>TRBV7-8|TRBJ1-2|14|NA|NA
TGTGCCAGCAGCTTAGGTGGGACATCCTATGGCTACACCTTC
CASSLGGTSYGYTF
>TRBV7-9|TRBJ2-2|16|NA|TRBD2
TGTGCCAGCAGCTTAGGACTAGCGGGAGGAACCGGGGAGCTGTTTTTT
CASSLGLAGGTGELFF
>TRBV10-1|TRBJ2-2|13|NA|NA
TGCGCCAGCAGTGACCTATTCACCGGGGAGCTGTTTTTT
CASSDLFTGELFF
>TRBV10-3|TRBJ2-7|15|NA|TRBD1
TGTGCCATCAGTGGCGCCCGGGACAGGGTAAACGAGCAGTACTTC
CAISGARDRVNEQYF